Below, 14 T cell receptor beta chains from the same sample are listed, as sequenced in a study of blood T cells in healthy people across ages. A J-beta primer mix and a sample-barcoded 5' primer were used in a second PCR of about 7 to 12 cycles. TCRdb called the 5' RACE reads again in MiXCR, with one record for every CDR3 protein. The table records over 1,200,000 distinct CDR3 sequences, approximately 59% of them present only once. Specimen: blood. These receptors originate from a man between 18 and 35 years old in good health.

The chain's CDR3 is CASKHPAGTGTHNEQFF. The CDR3 DNA reads TGTGCCAGCAAGCATCCGGCCGGGACAGGGACCCACAATGAGCAGTTCTTC. The chain uses TRBV2 and TRBJ2-1, with TRBD1 identical over 9 bases. Trimming took 7 bases from V and 5 from J; bases not matched to a gene: 15. This CDR3 region has 17 residues. Germline CDR1 SNHLY, CDR2 FYNNEI.

V and J are TRBV27 and TRBJ2-5; perhaps TRBD1 as D (5 bases). Germline values: CDR1 MNHEY, CDR2 SMNVEV (reference sequence). Trimming shortened V by 5 bases and J by 2 bases, and 9 bases separated the two germline ends. The CDR3 is 13 amino acids. CDR3 protein: CASSPDRQETQYF. CDR3 nucleotides: TGTGCCAGCAGTCCCGACAGACAAGAGACCCAGTACTTC.

The genes are TRBV5-1 and TRBJ2-3; weak D call: TRBD1 (6 bases). Per germline, CDR1 SGHRS and CDR2 YFSETQ. Trimming cost V 0 bases and J 4 bases, with 12 bases left between them. The CDR3 spans 15 residues. The CDR3 nucleotides are TGCGCCAGCAGCTTGGGGGGGCCGGGCCCAGATACGCAGTATTTT. Its translation: CASSLGGPGPDTQYF.

This chain uses TRBV4-1 with TRBJ2-4, with TRBD2 matching over 7 bases. The DNA matches TRBJ2-7 better at its end, which makes the J call doubtful. Germline CDR1 MGHRA, CDR2 YSYEKL. This CDR3 contains 15 residues. CDR3 DNA: TGCGCCAGCAGCCAAGGTAATGGGAGGGCCGTCGAGCAGTACTTC. Protein product: CASSQGNGRAVEQYF.

This clonotype has only a few counts. The J gene is TRBJ2-1, the V gene TRBV5-1; possibly TRBD2 for D (5 bases). V lost 0 bases to trimming and J lost 3 bases, with 10 bases between them. Per the germline V gene, CDR1 is SGHRS and CDR2 is YFSETQ. The CDR3 covers 15 residues. For the CDR3, the DNA is TGCGCCAGCAGCTTGGGGGGTCGGGACTACAATGAGCAGTTCTTC. This codes for CASSLGGRDYNEQFF.

About this clonotype: An end of the junction does not agree with germline; a read error may underlie this. The chain joins TRBV6-5 to TRBJ2-4; D is unresolved. Germline V lookup: CDR1 MNHEY, CDR2 SVGAGI. CDR3 length equals 15 residues. Here the CDR3 DNA reads TGTGCCAGCAGTTGGCAGCCGATAGCCAAAAACGTTCAGTACTTC. Protein sequence: CASSWQPIAKNVQYF.

This chain connects TRBV2 to TRBJ2-7; TRBD2 matches 12 bases. The CDR3 covers 15 residues. Unmatched junction bases numbered 5, after V lost 7 bases and J lost 1 base. Per the germline V gene, CDR1 is SNHLY and CDR2 is FYNNEI. This CDR3 is CASTTLAGGSYEQYF. The CDR3 DNA is TGTGCCAGCACCACACTAGCGGGAGGTTCCTACGAGCAGTACTTC.

The gene calls are TRBV20-1 and TRBJ2-7; no firm D call. CDR3 size: 11 residues. V was trimmed by 6 bases and J by 7 bases, leaving 13 bases between them. The germline V gene has CDR1 DFQATT and CDR2 SNEGSKA (reference sequence). The CDR3 spells CSATGRDEQYF. The CDR3 DNA reads as TGCAGTGCCACCGGACGAGATGAGCAGTACTTC.

The chain combines TRBV7-9 with TRBJ2-1; D gene uncertain. The CDR3 is 12 residues long. CDR1 and CDR2 (germline): SEHNR, FQNEAQ (reference sequence). V shed 5 bases and J shed 10 bases, with 12 bases lying between them. Written as DNA, the CDR3 is TGTGCCAGCAGCCAGATGGCAGAAGAGCAGTTCTTC. It yields the protein CASSQMAEEQFF.

The genes are TRBV10-3 and TRBJ2-3, with 7 bases matching TRBD2. CDR1 and CDR2 (germline): ENHRY, SYGVKD. The CDR3 consists of 17 residues. The J segment lost 2 bases and the V segment lost 10 bases, leaving 18 bases of the junction unmatched. This CDR3 is CATTETGGDYLTDTQYF. CDR3 nucleotide sequence: TGTGCCACCACGGAGACCGGTGGGGACTACCTCACAGATACGCAGTATTTT.

In regard to this clonotype: Sequence at one end of the junction differs from germline and may be a read error. CDR3 nucleotide sequence: TGTGTCAGCAGCTTAGCGTCCGGCTCAGCTACCTACGAGCAGTACTTC. Encoded protein: CVSSLASGSATYEQYF. The chain employs TRBV7-9 and TRBJ2-7, with D perhaps TRBD2 (5 bases). The CDR3 runs to 16 residues. Germline CDR1 is SEHNR and CDR2 is FQNEAQ (reference sequence).

The chain recombines TRBV5-6 with TRBJ2-1, with a weak D call TRBD1 (5 bases). Looked up from germline, CDR1 is SGHDT and CDR2 is YYEEEE. V gave up 4 bases and J gave up 10 bases, with 21 bases separating them. This CDR3 has 15 amino acids. The CDR3 bases are TGTGCCAGCAGCCTCCGGACCCCTCTAGGGGCCGAGCAGTTCTTC. Protein: CASSLRTPLGAEQFF. The variable domain in full, with the rest retrieved from reference TRBV5-6 and TRBJ2-1, is DAGVTQSPTHLIKTRGQQVTLRCSPKSGHDTVSWYQQALGQGPQFIFQYYEEEERQRGNFPDRFSGHQFPNYSSELNVNALLLGDSALYLCASSLRTPLGAEQFFGPGTRLTVL.

This sequence joins TRBV12-5 and TRBJ2-1, with D perhaps TRBD1 (6 bases). CDR1 and CDR2 from the germline V gene are LGHNT and FRNRAP. V dropped 7 bases and J dropped 10 bases, with 20 bases sitting between them. This CDR3 comprises 14 residues. CDR3 nucleotides: TGTGCTAGTGTTGGGGACACATTTCCCTACGAGCAGTTCTTC. It codes for CASVGDTFPYEQFF.

This clonotype appeared a single time. A read error may produce the germline difference seen at one junction end. V is TRBV29-1 and J is TRBJ2-4; TRBD1 aligns across 8 bases. The CDR3 length is 14 residues. Germline V CDR1 and CDR2: SQVTM, ANQGSEA. DNA of the CDR3: TGCAGCGCCCGTCAGGGGGCGACCAAAAACATTCTGTACTTC. This sequence encodes CSARQGATKNILYF.